The 6 T cell receptor beta chains below come from one sample, sequenced in a study of blood T cell repertoires in COVID-19. Sequencing was performed with immunoSEQ multiplex PCR; in TCRdb, only in-frame clones are kept and a portion is missing. Among about 53,000 clones listed, over 70% were seen once. The sample consisted of peripheral blood. The source of these receptors is a human donor with active or convalescent COVID-19. The donor label of this sample is uncertain.

This clone occurred once. The gene calls are TRBV19 and TRBJ1-4, with TRBD1 matching 9 bases. J was trimmed by 4 bases and V by 10 bases; bases with no gene match: 13. This CDR3 is built from 16 residues. Germline V gene sequence: CDR1 LNHDA, CDR2 SQIVND (reference sequence). CDR3 nucleotide sequence: TGTGCCACCTCCGGGACAGGGAATTCGGGTAATGAAAAACTGTTTTTT. Protein product: CATSGTGNSGNEKLFF.

CDR3 DNA sequence: TGCGCCAGCAGTCCGGAACCGACTGGTAATCAGCCCCAGCATTTT. Its protein product is CASSPEPTGNQPQHF. The chain couples TRBV4-3 to TRBJ1-5; D not resolved. The CDR3 consists of 15 residues. The germline CDR1 and CDR2 sequences are LGHNA and YSLEER. Trimming took 6 bases from V and 4 from J, leaving 16 bases between them.

This chain links TRBV9 with TRBJ1-5, with a weak D call TRBD1 (6 bases). Trimming took 0 bases from V and 7 from J, leaving 14 bases between them. Germline V lookup: CDR1 SGDLS, CDR2 YYNGEE. The CDR3 extends over 15 amino acids. CDR3 sequence: CASSVDPTGSQPQHF. CDR3 coding DNA: TGTGCCAGCAGCGTAGACCCTACAGGGTCCCAGCCCCAGCATTTT.

J is TRBJ2-7 and V is TRBV19, with a weak D call TRBD2 (5 bases). V lost 7 bases to trimming and J lost 6 bases, with 19 bases between them. The CDR3 is 14 amino acids. Germline CDR1 reads LNHDA; CDR2 reads SQIVND (reference sequence). The chain's CDR3 is CASTPGSTSGEQYF. The CDR3 DNA reads as TGTGCCAGTACCCCGGGGTCGACGTCGGGCGAGCAGTACTTC.

In its sample, this clone was seen once. V is TRBV6-6 and J is TRBJ2-7; TRBD1 matches at 7 bases. The CDR3 loop spans 14 amino acids. The junction had 9 bases not matched to a gene; V was cut back by 5 bases and J by 5 bases. CDR1 is MNHNY, CDR2 SVGAGI, per germline (reference sequence). CDR3 in amino acids: CASSRSTGMNEQYF. CDR3 bases: TGTGCCAGCAGTCGATCGACAGGGATGAACGAGCAGTACTTC.

The chain employs TRBV5-1 and TRBJ2-1; 8 bases match TRBD1. Germline CDR1 and CDR2: SGHRS and YFSETQ. Trimming took 4 bases from V and 7 from J; bases not matched to a gene: 10. There are 15 residues in the CDR3. CDR3 nucleotide sequence: TGCGCCAGCAGCATTGGGACAGGTCAGGAGAATGAGCAGTTCTTC. It encodes CASSIGTGQENEQFF.